The subject of this entry is one T cell receptor beta chain. Its target is unknown. The data derive from a study of cytomegalovirus exposure and HLA in healthy donors. Broader study findings: A later analysis showed that HLA-associated TCR beta chains had undergone more clonal expansion than equally common others. A later look showed TCR association rates differing by HLA locus, highest for DRB1 and lowest for HLA-C.

A multiplex PCR was run with 60 Vbeta primers and 13 Jbeta primers. Some clones are missing from TCRdb's copy, which holds only in-frame ones; the method was immunoSEQ multiplex PCR. The sample contains around 150,000 clones, 70% to 80% of which appear only once. All the people who gave samples were healthy bone marrow donors. The sequence was collected from a man aged 25-45 years in good health and CMV-seronegative. Sequences were obtained from PBMCs.

CDR3 sequence: CASGTGVQPQHF. The CDR3 coding sequence is TGTGCCAGTGGGACAGGGGTTCAGCCCCAGCATTTT. The chain has TRBV18 and TRBJ1-5, with 10 bases that match TRBD1. The CDR3 loop spans 12 amino acids. The germline gives CDR1 KGHSH, CDR2 LQKENI. The junction had 2 bases not matched to a gene; V was cut back by 9 bases and J by 6 bases.